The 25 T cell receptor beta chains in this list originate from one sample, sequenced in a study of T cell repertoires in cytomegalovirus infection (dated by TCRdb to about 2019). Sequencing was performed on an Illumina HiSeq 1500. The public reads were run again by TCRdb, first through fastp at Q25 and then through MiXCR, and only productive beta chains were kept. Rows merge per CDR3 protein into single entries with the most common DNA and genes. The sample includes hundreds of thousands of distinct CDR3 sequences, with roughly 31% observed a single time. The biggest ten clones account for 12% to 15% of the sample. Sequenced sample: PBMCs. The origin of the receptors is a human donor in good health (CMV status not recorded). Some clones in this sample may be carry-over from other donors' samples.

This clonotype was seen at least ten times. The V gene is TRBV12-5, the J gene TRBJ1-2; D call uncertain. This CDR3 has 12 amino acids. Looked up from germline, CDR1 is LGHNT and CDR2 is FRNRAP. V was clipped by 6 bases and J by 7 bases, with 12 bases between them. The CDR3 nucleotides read TGTGCTAGTGGCCTACCCCCTCTTGGCTACACCTTC. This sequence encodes CASGLPPLGYTF.

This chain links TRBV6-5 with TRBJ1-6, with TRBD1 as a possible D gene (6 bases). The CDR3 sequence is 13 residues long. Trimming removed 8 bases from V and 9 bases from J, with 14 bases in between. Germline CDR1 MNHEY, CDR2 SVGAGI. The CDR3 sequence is CASCQGFGSPLHF. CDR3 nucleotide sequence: TGTGCCAGCTGTCAGGGGTTTGGTTCACCCCTCCACTTT.

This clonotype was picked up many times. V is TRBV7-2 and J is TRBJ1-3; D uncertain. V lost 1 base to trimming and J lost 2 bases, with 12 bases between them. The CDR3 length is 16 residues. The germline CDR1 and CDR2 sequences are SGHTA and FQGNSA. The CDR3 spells CASSLGIGPAGNTIYF. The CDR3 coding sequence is TGTGCCAGCAGCTTAGGTATAGGGCCGGCTGGAAACACCATATATTTT.

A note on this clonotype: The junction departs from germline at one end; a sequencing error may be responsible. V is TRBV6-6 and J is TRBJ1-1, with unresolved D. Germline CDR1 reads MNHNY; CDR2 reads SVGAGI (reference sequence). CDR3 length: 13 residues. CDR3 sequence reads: CARSYSESLESFF. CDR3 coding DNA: TGTGCCAGAAGTTACTCTGAGAGCCTTGAATCTTTCTTT.

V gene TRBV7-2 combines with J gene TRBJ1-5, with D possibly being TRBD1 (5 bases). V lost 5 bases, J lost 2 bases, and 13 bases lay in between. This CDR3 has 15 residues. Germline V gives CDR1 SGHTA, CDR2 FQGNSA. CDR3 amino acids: CASSRRGVRNQPQHF. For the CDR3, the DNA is TGTGCCAGCAGCCGGCGGGGGGTGCGCAATCAGCCCCAGCATTTT.

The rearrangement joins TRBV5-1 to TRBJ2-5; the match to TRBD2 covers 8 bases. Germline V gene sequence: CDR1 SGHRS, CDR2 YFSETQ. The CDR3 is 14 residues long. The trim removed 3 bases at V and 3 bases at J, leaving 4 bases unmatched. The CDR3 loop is CASSWGLVEETQYF. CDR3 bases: TGCGCCAGCAGCTGGGGACTAGTGGAAGAGACCCAGTACTTC.

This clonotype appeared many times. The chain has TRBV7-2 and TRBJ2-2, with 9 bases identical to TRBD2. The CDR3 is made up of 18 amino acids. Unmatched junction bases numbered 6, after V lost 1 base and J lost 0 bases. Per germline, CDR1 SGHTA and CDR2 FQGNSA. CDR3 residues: CASSLGLRLAANTGELFF. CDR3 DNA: TGTGCCAGCAGCTTAGGGCTTCGACTAGCGGCGAACACCGGGGAGCTGTTTTTT.

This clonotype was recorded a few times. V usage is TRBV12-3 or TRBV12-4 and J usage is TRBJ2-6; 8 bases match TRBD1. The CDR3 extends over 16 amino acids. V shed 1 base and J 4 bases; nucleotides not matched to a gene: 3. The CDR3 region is CASSLGTGTGANVLTF. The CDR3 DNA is TGTGCCAGCAGTTTAGGGACAGGGACCGGGGCCAACGTCCTGACTTTC.

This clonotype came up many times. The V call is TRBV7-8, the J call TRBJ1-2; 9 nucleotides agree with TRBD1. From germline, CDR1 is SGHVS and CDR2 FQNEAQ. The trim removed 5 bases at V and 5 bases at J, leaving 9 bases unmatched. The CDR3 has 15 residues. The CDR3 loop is CASSHMGQGSYGYTF. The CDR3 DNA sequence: TGTGCCAGCAGCCACATGGGACAGGGATCGTATGGCTACACCTTC.

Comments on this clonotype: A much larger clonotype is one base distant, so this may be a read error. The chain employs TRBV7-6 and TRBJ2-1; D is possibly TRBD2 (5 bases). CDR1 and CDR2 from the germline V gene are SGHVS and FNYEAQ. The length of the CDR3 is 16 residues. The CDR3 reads CASGLSTSIGYNEQFF. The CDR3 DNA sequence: TGTGCCAGCGGCTTGTCAACTAGTATAGGCTACAATGAGCAGTTCTTC.

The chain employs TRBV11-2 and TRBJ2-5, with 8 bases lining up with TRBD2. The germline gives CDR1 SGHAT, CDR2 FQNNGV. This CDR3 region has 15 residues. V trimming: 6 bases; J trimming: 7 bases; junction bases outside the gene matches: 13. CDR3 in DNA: TGTGCCAGCAGTTTCAATAGCGGGGCCCCGAGGACCCAGTACTTC. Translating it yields CASSFNSGAPRTQYF.

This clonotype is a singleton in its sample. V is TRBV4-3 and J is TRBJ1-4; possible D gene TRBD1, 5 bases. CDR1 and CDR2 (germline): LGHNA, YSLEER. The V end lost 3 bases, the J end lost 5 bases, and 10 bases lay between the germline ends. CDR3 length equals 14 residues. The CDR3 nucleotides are TGCGCCAGCAGCCACACAGGAATCAATGAAAAACTGTTTTTT. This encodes CASSHTGINEKLFF.

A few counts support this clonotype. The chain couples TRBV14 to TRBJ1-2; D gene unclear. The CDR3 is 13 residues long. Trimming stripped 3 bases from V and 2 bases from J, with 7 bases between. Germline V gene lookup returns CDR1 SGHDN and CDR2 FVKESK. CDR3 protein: CASSHTRNYGYTF. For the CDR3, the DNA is TGTGCCAGCAGCCACACACGGAACTATGGCTACACCTTC.

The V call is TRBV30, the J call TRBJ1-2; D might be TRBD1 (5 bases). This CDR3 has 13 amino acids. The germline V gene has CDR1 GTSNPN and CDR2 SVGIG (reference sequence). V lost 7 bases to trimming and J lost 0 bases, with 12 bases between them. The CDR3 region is CALLTGSNYGYTF. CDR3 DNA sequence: TGTGCCTTATTAACAGGATCTAACTATGGCTACACCTTC.

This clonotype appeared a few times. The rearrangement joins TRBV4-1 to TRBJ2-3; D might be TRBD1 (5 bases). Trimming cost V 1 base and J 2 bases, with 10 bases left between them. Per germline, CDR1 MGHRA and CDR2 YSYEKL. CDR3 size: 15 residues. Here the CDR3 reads CASSQGRQNTDTQYF. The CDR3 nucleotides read TGCGCCAGCAGCCAAGGAAGACAGAACACAGATACGCAGTATTTT.

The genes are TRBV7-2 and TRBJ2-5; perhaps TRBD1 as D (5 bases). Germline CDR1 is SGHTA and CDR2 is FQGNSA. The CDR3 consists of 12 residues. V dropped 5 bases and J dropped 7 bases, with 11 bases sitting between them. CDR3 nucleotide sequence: TGTGCCAGCAGCGAACTCACAGGGACCCAGTACTTC. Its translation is CASSELTGTQYF.

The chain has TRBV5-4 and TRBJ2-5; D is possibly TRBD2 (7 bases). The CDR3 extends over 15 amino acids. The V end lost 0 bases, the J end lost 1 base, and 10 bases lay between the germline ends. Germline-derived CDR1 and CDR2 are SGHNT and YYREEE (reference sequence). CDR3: CASSLVRGGQETQYF. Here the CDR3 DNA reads TGTGCCAGCAGCTTGGTTAGGGGGGGCCAAGAGACCCAGTACTTC.

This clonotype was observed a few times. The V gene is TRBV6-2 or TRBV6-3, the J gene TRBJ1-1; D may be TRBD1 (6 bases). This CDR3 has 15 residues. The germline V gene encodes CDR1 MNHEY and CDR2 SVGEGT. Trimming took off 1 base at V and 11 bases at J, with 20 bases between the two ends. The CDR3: CASSYWDTGDVGAFF. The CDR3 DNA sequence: TGTGCCAGCAGTTACTGGGACACCGGTGACGTGGGGGCTTTCTTT.

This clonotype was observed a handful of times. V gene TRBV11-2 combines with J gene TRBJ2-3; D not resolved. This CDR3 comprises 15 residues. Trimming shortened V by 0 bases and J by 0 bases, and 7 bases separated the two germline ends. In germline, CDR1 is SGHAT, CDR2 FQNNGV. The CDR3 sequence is CASSLDGSSTDTQYF. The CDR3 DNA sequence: TGTGCCAGCAGCTTAGATGGTTCTAGCACAGATACGCAGTATTTT.

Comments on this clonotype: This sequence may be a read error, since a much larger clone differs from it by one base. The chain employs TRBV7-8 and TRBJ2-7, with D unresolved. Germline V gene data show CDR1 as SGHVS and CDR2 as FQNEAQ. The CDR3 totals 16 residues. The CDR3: CANSLGPSSRSREQYF. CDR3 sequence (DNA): TGTGCCAACAGCTTAGGCCCTAGTTCTCGATCGCGGGAGCAGTACTTC. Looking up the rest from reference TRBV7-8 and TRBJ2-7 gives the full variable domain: GAGVSQSPRYKVAKRGQDVALRCDPISGHVSLFWYQQALGQGPEFLTYFQNEAQLDKSGLPSDRFFAERPEGSVSTLKIQRTQQEDSAVYLCANSLGPSSRSREQYFGPGTRLTVT.

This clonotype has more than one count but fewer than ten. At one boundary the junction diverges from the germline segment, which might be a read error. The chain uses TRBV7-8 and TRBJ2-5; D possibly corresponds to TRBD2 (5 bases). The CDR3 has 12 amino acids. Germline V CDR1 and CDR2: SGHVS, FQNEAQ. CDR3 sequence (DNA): TGTGCCAGCAGCTTATTTTGGGAGACCACGTCCTTC. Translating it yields CASSLFWETTSF.

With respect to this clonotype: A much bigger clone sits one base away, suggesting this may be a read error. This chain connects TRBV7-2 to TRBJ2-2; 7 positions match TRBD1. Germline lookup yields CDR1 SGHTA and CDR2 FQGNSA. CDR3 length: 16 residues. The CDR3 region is CANSRPQGRDTGELFF. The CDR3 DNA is TGTGCCAACAGCCGCCCACAGGGGCGGGACACCGGGGAGCTGTTTTTT.

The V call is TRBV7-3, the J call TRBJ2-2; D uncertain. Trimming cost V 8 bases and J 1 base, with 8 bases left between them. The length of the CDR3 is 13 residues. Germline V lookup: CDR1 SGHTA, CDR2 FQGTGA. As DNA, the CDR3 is TGTGCCAGCCGGACGGGGAACACCGGGGAGCTGTTTTTT. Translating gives CASRTGNTGELFF.

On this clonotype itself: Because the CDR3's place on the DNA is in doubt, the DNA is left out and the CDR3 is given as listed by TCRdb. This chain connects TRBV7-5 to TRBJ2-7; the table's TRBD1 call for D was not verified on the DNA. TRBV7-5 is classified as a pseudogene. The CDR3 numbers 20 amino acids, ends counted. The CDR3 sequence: CISVPEAPGQGAIRSYEQYF.

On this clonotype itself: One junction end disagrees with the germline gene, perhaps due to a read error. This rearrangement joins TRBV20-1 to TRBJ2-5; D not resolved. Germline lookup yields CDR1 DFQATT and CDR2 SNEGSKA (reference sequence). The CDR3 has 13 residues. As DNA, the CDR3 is TGCAGTGCTAGAAAGGGCAACCAAGAGACCAAGTACTTC. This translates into CSARKGNQETKYF.